This record concerns one T cell receptor (beta chain) sequence. Its antigen is not identified. This sample is part of a study of T cells in localized non-small cell lung cancer. Study results and caveats: Adjacent lung exhibited a median of approximately 59 among the 100 most abundant tumor clones. Only one tumor region went through sequencing, so heterogeneity may still be there.

CDR3 length: 14 amino acids. V lost 0 bases to trimming and J lost 1 base, with 8 bases between them. Germline values: CDR1 GTSNPN, CDR2 SVGIG (reference sequence). Using immunoSEQ multiplex PCR, the repertoire was profiled, and TCRdb retains in-frame clones only, with some absent. Here the sample spans around 30,000 clones, about 92% being singletons. The input for sequencing was peripheral blood mononuclear cells, taken before any cancer treatment. This rearrangement joins TRBV30 to TRBJ2-3; D unresolved. The origin of this receptor is a woman aged 40-69 years with stage III lung adenocarcinoma. The CDR3 loop reads CAWSVRSGTDTQYF. The CDR3 DNA reads as TGTGCCTGGAGTGTTCGGTCCGGCACAGATACGCAGTATTTT.